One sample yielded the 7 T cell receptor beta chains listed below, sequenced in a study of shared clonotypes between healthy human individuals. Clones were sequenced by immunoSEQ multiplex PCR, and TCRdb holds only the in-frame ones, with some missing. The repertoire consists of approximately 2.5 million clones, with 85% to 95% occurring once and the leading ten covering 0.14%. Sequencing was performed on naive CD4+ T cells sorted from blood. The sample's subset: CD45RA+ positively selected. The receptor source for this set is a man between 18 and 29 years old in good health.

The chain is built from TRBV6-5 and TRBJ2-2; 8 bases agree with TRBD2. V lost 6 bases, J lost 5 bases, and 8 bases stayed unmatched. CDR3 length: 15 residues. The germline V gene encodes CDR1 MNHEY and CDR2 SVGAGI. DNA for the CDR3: TGTGCCAGCAGCCGGGGGGGGCGGGTAACCGGGGAGCTGTTTTTT. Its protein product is CASSRGGRVTGELFF.

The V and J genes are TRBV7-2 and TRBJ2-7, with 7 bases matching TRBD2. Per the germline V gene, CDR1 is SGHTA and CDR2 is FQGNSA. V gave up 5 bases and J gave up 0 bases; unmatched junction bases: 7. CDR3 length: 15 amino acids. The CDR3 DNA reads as TGTGCCAGCAGCCCAGGGAGGGCAAGCTCCTACGAGCAGTACTTC. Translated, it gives CASSPGRASSYEQYF.

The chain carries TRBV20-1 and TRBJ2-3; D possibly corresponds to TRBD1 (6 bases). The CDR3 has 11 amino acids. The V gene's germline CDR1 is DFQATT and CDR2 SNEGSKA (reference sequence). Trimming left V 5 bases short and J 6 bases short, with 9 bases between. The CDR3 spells CSAHRVDTQYF. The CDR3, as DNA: TGCAGTGCTCACAGGGTCGATACGCAGTATTTT.

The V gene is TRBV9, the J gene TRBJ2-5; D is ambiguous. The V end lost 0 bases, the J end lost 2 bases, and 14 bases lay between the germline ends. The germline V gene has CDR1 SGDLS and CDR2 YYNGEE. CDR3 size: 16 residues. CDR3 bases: TGTGCCAGCAGCGTAGACCCCCGGCAGCTACAAGAGACCCAGTACTTC. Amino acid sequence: CASSVDPRQLQETQYF. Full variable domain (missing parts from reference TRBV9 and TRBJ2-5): DSGVTQTPKHLITATGQRVTLRCSPRSGDLSVYWYQQSLDQGLQFLIQYYNGEERAKGNILERFSAQQFPDLHSELNLSSLELGDSALYFCASSVDPRQLQETQYFGPGTRLLVL.

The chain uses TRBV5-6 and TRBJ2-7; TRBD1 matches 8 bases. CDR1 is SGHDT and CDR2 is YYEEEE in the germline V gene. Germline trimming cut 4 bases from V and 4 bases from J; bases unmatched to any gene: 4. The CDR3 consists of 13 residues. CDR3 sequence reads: CASSGGQGYEQYF. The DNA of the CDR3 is TGTGCCAGCAGCGGAGGACAGGGTTACGAGCAGTACTTC.

The CDR3 nucleotides are TGTGCCAGCAGCGGACACTCTGGGGCCAACGTCCTGACTTTC. This gives the protein CASSGHSGANVLTF. The V gene is TRBV9, the J gene TRBJ2-6; D remains ambiguous. With 3 bases removed from V and 0 bases from J, the gap between germline ends came to 4 bases. The CDR3 has 14 residues. Germline lookup yields CDR1 SGDLS and CDR2 YYNGEE.

The CDR3 loop reads CASSFDASGANVLTF. CDR3 in DNA: TGCGCCAGCAGCTTCGACGCCTCTGGGGCCAACGTCCTGACTTTC. The V and J genes are TRBV5-1 and TRBJ2-6; D unresolved. Trimming left V 2 bases short and J 0 bases short, with 6 bases between. Germline values: CDR1 SGHRS, CDR2 YFSETQ. The length of the CDR3 is 15 residues.